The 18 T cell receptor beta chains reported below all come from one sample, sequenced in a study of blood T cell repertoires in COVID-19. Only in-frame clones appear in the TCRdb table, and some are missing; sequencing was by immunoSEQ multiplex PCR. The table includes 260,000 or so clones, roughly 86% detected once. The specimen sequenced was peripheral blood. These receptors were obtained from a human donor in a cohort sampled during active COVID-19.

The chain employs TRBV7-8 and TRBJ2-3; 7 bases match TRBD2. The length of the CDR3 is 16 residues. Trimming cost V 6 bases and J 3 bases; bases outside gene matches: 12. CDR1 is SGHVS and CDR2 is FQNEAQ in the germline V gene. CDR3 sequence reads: CASRVLPGEGTDTQYF. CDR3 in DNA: TGTGCCAGCAGAGTCCTCCCGGGGGAGGGGACAGATACGCAGTATTTT.

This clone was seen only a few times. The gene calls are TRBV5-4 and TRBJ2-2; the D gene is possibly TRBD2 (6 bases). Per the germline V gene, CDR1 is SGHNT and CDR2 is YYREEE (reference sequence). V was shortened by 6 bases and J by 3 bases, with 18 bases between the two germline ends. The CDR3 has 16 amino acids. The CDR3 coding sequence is TGTGCCAGCATCCCGGAGGGCTTCGGTGACACCGGGGAGCTGTTTTTT. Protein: CASIPEGFGDTGELFF.

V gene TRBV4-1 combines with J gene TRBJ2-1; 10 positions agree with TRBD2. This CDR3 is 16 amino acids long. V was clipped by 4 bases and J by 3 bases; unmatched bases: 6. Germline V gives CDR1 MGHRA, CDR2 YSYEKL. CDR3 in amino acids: CASSRVTSGVYNEQFF. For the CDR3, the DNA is TGCGCCAGCAGCCGAGTAACTAGCGGGGTCTACAATGAGCAGTTCTTC.

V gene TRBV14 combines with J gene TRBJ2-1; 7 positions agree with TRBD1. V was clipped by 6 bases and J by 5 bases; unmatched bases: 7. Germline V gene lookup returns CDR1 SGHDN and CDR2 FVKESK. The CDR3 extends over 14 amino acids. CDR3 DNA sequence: TGTGCCAGCAGGACAGGGTCGCAGGACAATGAGCAGTTCTTC. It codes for CASRTGSQDNEQFF.

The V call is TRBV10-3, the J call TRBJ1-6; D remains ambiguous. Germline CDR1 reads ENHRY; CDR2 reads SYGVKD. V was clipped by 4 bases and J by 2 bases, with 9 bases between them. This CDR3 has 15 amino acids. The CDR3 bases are TGTGCCATCAGTGCGGAGTTTCCCTATAATTCACCCCTCCACTTT. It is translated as CAISAEFPYNSPLHF.

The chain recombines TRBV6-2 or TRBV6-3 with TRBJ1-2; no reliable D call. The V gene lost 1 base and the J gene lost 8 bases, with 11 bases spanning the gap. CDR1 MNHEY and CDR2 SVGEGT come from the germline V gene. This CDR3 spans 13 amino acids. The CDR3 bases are TGTGCCAGCAGTTACTGGCAGTCGGGAGGCTACACCTTC. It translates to CASSYWQSGGYTF.

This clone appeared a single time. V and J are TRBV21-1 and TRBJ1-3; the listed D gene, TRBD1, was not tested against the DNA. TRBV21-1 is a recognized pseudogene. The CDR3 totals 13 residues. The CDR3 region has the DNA TGTGCCAGCAGGGGCTCGGAAGGAAACACCATATATTTT. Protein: CASRGSEGNTIYF.

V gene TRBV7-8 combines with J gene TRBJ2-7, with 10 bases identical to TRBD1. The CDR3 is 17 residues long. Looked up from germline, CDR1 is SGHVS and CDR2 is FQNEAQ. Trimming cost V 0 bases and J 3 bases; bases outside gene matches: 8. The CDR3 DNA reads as TGTGCCAGCAGCTTAGCCCCTGGGACAGGGGTAGGCTACGAGCAGTACTTC. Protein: CASSLAPGTGVGYEQYF.

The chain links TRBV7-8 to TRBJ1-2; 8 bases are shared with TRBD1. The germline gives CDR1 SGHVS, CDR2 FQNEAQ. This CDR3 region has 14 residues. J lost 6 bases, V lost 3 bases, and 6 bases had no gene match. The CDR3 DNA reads TGTGCCAGCAGCTTCGACAGGGGTATCGATGGCTACACCTTC. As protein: CASSFDRGIDGYTF.

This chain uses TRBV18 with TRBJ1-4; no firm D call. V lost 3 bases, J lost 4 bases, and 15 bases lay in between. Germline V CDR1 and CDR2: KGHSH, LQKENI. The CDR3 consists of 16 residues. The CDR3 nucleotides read TGTGCCAGCTCACCCCTGATCTTCCGGGGTAATGAAAAACTGTTTTTT. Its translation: CASSPLIFRGNEKLFF.

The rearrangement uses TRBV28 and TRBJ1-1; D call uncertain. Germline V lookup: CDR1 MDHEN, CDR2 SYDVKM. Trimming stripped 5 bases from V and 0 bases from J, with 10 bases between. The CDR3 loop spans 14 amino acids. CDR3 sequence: CASSLGLLNTEAFF. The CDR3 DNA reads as TGTGCCAGCAGTCTTGGGCTACTGAACACTGAAGCTTTCTTT.

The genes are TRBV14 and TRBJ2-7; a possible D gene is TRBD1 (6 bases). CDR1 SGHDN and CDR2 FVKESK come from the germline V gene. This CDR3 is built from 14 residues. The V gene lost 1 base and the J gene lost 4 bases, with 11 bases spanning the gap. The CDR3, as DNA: TGTGCCAGCAGCCAAGCACAGGGTCCGTACGAGCAGTACTTC. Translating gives CASSQAQGPYEQYF.

CDR3 nucleotides: TGTGCCAGCTCCCGGGGTAGAGAAAATTCCTACAATGAGCAGTTCTTC. Amino acids: CASSRGRENSYNEQFF. The chain employs TRBV18 and TRBJ2-1; weak D call: TRBD2 (5 bases). Trimming pared 6 bases from V and 1 base from J, leaving 16 bases between. The V gene's germline CDR1 is KGHSH and CDR2 LQKENI. This CDR3 spans 16 amino acids.

The CDR3 nucleotides read TGCAGTGCTAGTAAGCCGGGACAGGGGTCACTCATGAACACTGAAGCTTTCTTT. Translated: CSASKPGQGSLMNTEAFF. This chain uses TRBV20-1 with TRBJ1-1; 10 bases are a match to TRBD1. Germline CDR1 DFQATT, CDR2 SNEGSKA (reference sequence). The V gene end was trimmed by 3 bases and the J gene end by 0 bases; junction bases not matched to a gene: 13. The CDR3 loop spans 18 amino acids.

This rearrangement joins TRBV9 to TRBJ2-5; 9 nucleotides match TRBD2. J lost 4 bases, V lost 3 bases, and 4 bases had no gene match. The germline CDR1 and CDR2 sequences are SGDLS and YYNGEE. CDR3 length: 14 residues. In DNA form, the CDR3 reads TGTGCCAGCAGCGGAGGGACTAGCCGAGAGACCCAGTACTTC. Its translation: CASSGGTSRETQYF.

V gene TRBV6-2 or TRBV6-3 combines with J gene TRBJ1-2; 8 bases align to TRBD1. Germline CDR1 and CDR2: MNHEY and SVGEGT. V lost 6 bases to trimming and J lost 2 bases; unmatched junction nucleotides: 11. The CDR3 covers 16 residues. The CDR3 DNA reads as TGTGCCAGCAGCCTAGATACGACAGGGGAGAACTATGGCTACACCTTC. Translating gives CASSLDTTGENYGYTF.

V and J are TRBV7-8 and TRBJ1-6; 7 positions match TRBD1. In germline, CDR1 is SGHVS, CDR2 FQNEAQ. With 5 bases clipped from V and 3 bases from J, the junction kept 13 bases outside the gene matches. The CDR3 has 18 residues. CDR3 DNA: TGTGCCAGCAGCCACGGGACAGCCGAACGATACTATAATTCACCCCTCCACTTT. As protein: CASSHGTAERYYNSPLHF.

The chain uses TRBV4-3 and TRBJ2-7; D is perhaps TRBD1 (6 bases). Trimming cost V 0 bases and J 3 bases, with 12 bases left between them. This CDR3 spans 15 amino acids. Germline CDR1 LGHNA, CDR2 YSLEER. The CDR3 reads CASSQDNRVGYEQYF. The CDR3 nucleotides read TGCGCCAGCAGCCAAGATAACAGGGTAGGCTACGAGCAGTACTTC.